Sequencing of this T cell receptor beta chain was carried out in a study of blood T cell repertoires in COVID-19. Categorization into cohorts depended on clinical history that participants reported. Germline assignment: CDR1 SGHRS and CDR2 YFSETQ. V was clipped by 0 bases and J by 5 bases; unmatched bases: 1. The CDR3 runs to 14 residues. Per the authors' pipeline: Quantification of nucleated cells was approximated via reference gene primer amplification. Clones were read by immunoSEQ multiplex PCR, and TCRdb kept only the in-frame ones, dropping some. V and J calls and clone size are given by that table; D and trimming were obtained from the DNA. The table has about 280,000 clones, 90% seen once.

This sequence was found in a woman aged 18-35 years with acute COVID-19. The sample comprised PBMCs or T cells enriched from blood (not recorded which). The rearrangement links TRBV5-1 to TRBJ1-4; TRBD1 aligns across 7 bases. The CDR3 region has the DNA TGCGCCAGCAGCTTGGGGACAGGAAATGAAAAACTGTTTTTT. It encodes CASSLGTGNEKLFF.